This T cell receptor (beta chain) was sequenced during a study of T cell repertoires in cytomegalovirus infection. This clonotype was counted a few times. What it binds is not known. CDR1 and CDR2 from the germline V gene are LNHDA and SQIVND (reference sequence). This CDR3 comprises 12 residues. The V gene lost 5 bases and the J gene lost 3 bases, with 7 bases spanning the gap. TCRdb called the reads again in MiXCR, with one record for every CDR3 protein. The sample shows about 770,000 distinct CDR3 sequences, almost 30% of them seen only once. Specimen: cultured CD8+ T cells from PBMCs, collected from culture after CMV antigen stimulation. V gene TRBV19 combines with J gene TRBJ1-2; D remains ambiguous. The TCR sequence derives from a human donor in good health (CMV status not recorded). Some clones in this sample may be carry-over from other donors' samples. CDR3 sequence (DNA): TGTGCCAGTAGTGACATTGACTATGGCTACACCTTC. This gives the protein CASSDIDYGYTF.